This TCR beta chain comes out of a study of beta chain features in type 1 diabetes. Study-level background: Age, gender and cell yields were alike across patients and healthy donors. Broader study findings: Type 1 diabetes patients had moderately but significantly shorter TCRB CDR3s in all four CD4+ subsets. The VDJ junctions of type 1 diabetes patients carried fewer insertions and more deletions. TCRB repertoires of naive, central memory and Treg cells appeared more similar among patients than among healthy donors.

The entirety of the isolated RNA underwent reverse transcription, so expressed TCRB transcripts were sequenced. Sequenced by immunoSEQ multiplex PCR; TCRdb stores in-frame clones only, minus some. There are about 650,000 clones in the sample; 9.5% to 15% occur only once, and around 0.12% lies in the top ten. This clone was seen a handful of times. Its matching antigen is unknown. Sequencing was done on a sample of naive CD4+ T cells from blood. This clonotype originated in a man aged 25 to 45 with type 1 diabetes.

The CDR3 protein is CASSVPDRDSGNTIYF. CDR3 coding DNA: TGTGCCAGCAGCGTCCCGGACAGAGACTCTGGAAACACCATATATTTT. The chain employs TRBV21-1 and TRBJ1-3; TRBD1 is taken as the D call from the table, unchecked against the DNA. TRBV21-1 is a known pseudogene. This CDR3 comprises 16 residues.